Listed below are T cell receptor beta chains from one sample, sequenced in a study of blood T cell repertoires in COVID-19. The repertoire was sequenced with immunoSEQ multiplex PCR; TCRdb's copy has only in-frame clones and lacks some. The sample carries 100,000 to 120,000 clones, about 85% recorded once. The sample comprised peripheral blood. The origin of the receptors is a woman aged 60 to 75 with COVID-19, enrolled during active disease. Both conserved end residues are part of each CDR3. A D gene is named only where the DNA matches it firmly. Only some rows state a clone size, as once, few, many or a class for expanded clones.

D | size | J | V | DNA | CDR3
TRBD2 | - | TRBJ2-3 | TRBV11-2 | TGTGCCAGCAGCTGGGGGACTAGTACCGATACGCAGTATTTT | CASSWGTSTDTQYF
- | few | TRBJ1-6 | TRBV6-1 | TGTGCCAGCAGTGAATTTGGGGGGAGCTCCTATAATTCACCCCTCCACTTT | CASSEFGGSSYNSPLHF
- | - | TRBJ1-2 | TRBV5-4 | TGTGCCAGCAGCTTGGACAGCTGGGGCTACTATGGCTACACCTTC | CASSLDSWGYYGYTF
- | - | TRBJ1-3 | TRBV7-9 | TGTGCCAGCAGCCCAGTACTAGCTACTACGGACACCATATATTTT | CASSPVLATTDTIYF
- | - | TRBJ1-2 | TRBV29-1 | TGCAGCGTTGGGGGCACAGGAAGGGATTATGACGGCTACACCTTC | CSVGGTGRDYDGYTF
TRBD1 | - | TRBJ2-7 | TRBV4-2 | TGTGCCAGCAGCCAAGATTCAGGGGGCGAGCAGTACTTC | CASSQDSGGEQYF
TRBD2 | - | TRBJ2-7 | TRBV10-3 | TGTGCCATCACCCGAGGGGCGGGGGGGCCCTACGAGCAGTACTTC | CAITRGAGGPYEQYF
- | - | TRBJ2-5 | TRBV5-4 | TGTGCCAGCAGCTTCTATGTCGGAGGGCAAGAGACCCAGTACTTC | CASSFYVGGQETQYF
- | once | TRBJ1-1 | TRBV6-2/TRBV6-3 | TGTGCCAGCAGTTACTCAGGACTGCTGTGGGGCACTGAAGCTTTCTTT | CASSYSGLLWGTEAFF
- | - | TRBJ2-3 | TRBV10-1 | TGCGCCAGCAGTGATAGCGGGACAGAAGATACGCAGTATTTT | CASSDSGTEDTQYF
- | - | TRBJ2-5 | TRBV11-3 | TGTGCCAGCAGCTTAGGAGGGCTTGGGGAGACCCAGTACTTC | CASSLGGLGETQYF
TRBD1 | - | TRBJ1-2 | TRBV5-1 | TGCGCCAGCAGCCCGGAAGGGGGCCGCCAAAACTATGGCTACACCTTC | CASSPEGGRQNYGYTF
TRBD1 | - | TRBJ2-1 | TRBV13 | TGTGCCAGCAGCTTGGGACAGGGGGATCTTAATGAGCAGTTCTTC | CASSLGQGDLNEQFF
- | - | TRBJ2-3 | TRBV29-1 | TGCAGCGTTGAGCCCGTGGGGGCGGGCACAGATACGCAGTATTTT | CSVEPVGAGTDTQYF
TRBD1 | - | TRBJ2-7 | TRBV3-1/TRBV3-2 | TGTGCCAGCAGCCTGCCGGACAGGGGGTCCGAGCAGTACTTC | CASSLPDRGSEQYF
- | - | TRBJ1-2 | TRBV15 | TGTGCCACCAGGTCACCAGGGTCCTGGGGCTACACCTTC | CATRSPGSWGYTF
TRBD1 | - | TRBJ1-2 | TRBV4-3 | TGCGCCAGCAGCCAAGGGACAGGGGAAGAATCTGGCTACACCTTC | CASSQGTGEESGYTF
- | - | TRBJ2-7 | TRBV5-1 | TGCGCCAGCAGCCCCCTTGCGGGGGCCAACTACGAGCAGTACTTC | CASSPLAGANYEQYF
- | - | TRBJ2-5 | TRBV9 | TGTGCCAGCAGCGCGGGACTGGAAGAGACCCAGTACTTC | CASSAGLEETQYF
TRBD2 | - | TRBJ2-7 | TRBV4-1 | TGCGCCAGCAGCCAAGATTCGGGGGGTTTCTCCTACGAGCAGTACTTC | CASSQDSGGFSYEQYF
- | - | TRBJ1-5 | TRBV2 | TGTGCCAGCAGTGACCCCACGGGACTCTTTATTCAGCCCCAGCATTTT | CASSDPTGLFIQPQHF
- | once | TRBJ2-3 | TRBV24-1 | TGTGCCACCAGTGACAACGTACTAGATACGCAGTATTTT | CATSDNVLDTQYF
TRBD2 | - | TRBJ2-3 | TRBV2 | TGTGCCAGCCTCGGACTAGCAAAGGGGGATACGCAGTATTTT | CASLGLAKGDTQYF
TRBD1 | - | TRBJ1-6 | TRBV4-2 | TGTGCCAGCAGCCAAGATCCCGACAGGGTATTTCGTAATTCACCCCTCCACTTT | CASSQDPDRVFRNSPLHF
TRBD1 | few | TRBJ1-5 | TRBV6-6 | TGTGCCAGCAGTCTAGCCGGGACAGGGGTGTATAGCAATCAGCCCCAGCATTTT | CASSLAGTGVYSNQPQHF
- | - | TRBJ1-5 | TRBV27 | TGTGCCAGCAGTCCCCTAGGGACACAGAGCAATCAGCCCCAGCATTTT | CASSPLGTQSNQPQHF
- | - | TRBJ1-2 | TRBV18 | TGTGCCAGCTCACCAGGATCGGAGTTGGGTGGCTACACCTTC | CASSPGSELGGYTF
- | - | TRBJ2-1 | TRBV5-1 | TGCGCCAGCAGCTTGAACGCAGATTCCTACAATGAGCAGTTCTTC | CASSLNADSYNEQFF
TRBD2 | - | TRBJ2-3 | TRBV4-3 | TGCGCCAGCAGCCAAGGGATGACTTTTAGCGGGGGGGTTGGACTTACAGATACGCAGTATTTT | CASSQGMTFSGGVGLTDTQYF
- | few | TRBJ1-2 | TRBV11-2 | TGTGCCAGCAGCCAAGCGGGCTTCTATGGCTACACCTTC | CASSQAGFYGYTF
TRBD2 | once | TRBJ2-2 | TRBV5-6 | TGTGCCAGCAACGTGGCTAGCGGGGGGGCGGACACCGGGGAGCTGTTTTTT | CASNVASGGADTGELFF
TRBD1 | once | TRBJ1-1 | TRBV5-8 | TGTGCCAGCAGCCCGATCAGACAGGGGCTTTCGCTAGCTTTCTTT | CASSPIRQGLSLAFF
TRBD2 | - | TRBJ2-3 | TRBV7-2 | TGTGCCAGCAGCCCATCAGCGGGGGGGGCAGATACGCAGTATTTT | CASSPSAGGADTQYF
TRBD2 | - | TRBJ2-1 | TRBV7-8 | TGTGCCAGCAGCATCGGGACTAGAGACAATGAGCAGTTCTTC | CASSIGTRDNEQFF
TRBD2 | - | TRBJ2-1 | TRBV11-3 | TGTGCCAGCAGCGAGCTAGCGGGGGGGTTCGATGAGCAGTTCTTC | CASSELAGGFDEQFF
- | - | TRBJ2-7 | TRBV11-3 | TGTGCCAGCAGCTATGGTCCCACAGGACAGTACTTC | CASSYGPTGQYF
- | - | TRBJ1-3 | TRBV18 | TGTGCCAGCTTCACCGGTACCGGCTCTGGAAACACCATATATTTT | CASFTGTGSGNTIYF
TRBD1 | - | TRBJ1-1 | TRBV3-1/TRBV3-2 | TGTGCCAGCAGCCAAGGAACCGGGACAGACACTGAAGCTTTCTTT | CASSQGTGTDTEAFF
TRBD1 | - | TRBJ2-7 | TRBV4-3 | TGCGCCAGCAGCCAGAGGACAGGGATGGGGGAGCAGTACTTC | CASSQRTGMGEQYF
TRBD1 | - | TRBJ1-1 | TRBV10-3 | TGTGCCATCAGCCCAACAGGGGGGGACACTGAAGCTTTCTTT | CAISPTGGDTEAFF
TRBD1 | - | TRBJ1-2 | TRBV6-1 | TGTGCCAGCAGTGACGGGGCGGGACAGGCAGGCGGCTACACCTTC | CASSDGAGQAGGYTF
TRBD1 | - | TRBJ1-1 | TRBV6-5 | TGTGCCAGCACCTTAGATGACAGGGGGCTAGAAGCTTTCTTT | CASTLDDRGLEAFF
- | - | TRBJ1-2 | TRBV2 | TGTGCCAGCAGTGAAGCGCTTTCAGGGCTGGGGGGCTACACCTTC | CASSEALSGLGGYTF
- | - | TRBJ1-2 | TRBV30 | TGTGCCTGGAGTTGGAGGGCAGACTATGGCTACACCTTC | CAWSWRADYGYTF
- | - | TRBJ2-5 | TRBV10-3 | TGTGCCATCAGTGAGTCTAGGGCGGGACCCGGTGGTGTGGAGACCCAGTACTTC | CAISESRAGPGGVETQYF
- | - | TRBJ1-1 | TRBV4-2 | TGTGCCAGCAGCCAAGCTGTGAACACTGAAGCTTTCTTT | CASSQAVNTEAFF
TRBD2 | - | TRBJ2-3 | TRBV4-3 | TGCGCCAGCAGCCAAGACTTAGCGGGGGAAACAGATACGCAGTATTTT | CASSQDLAGETDTQYF
TRBD1 | few | TRBJ1-3 | TRBV4-2 | TGTGCCAGCAGCCAAGGACAGGGTTCGGGAAACACCATATATTTT | CASSQGQGSGNTIYF
TRBD1 | - | TRBJ1-2 | TRBV9 | TGTGCCAGCAGCGTAGGGGGACAGCGGGCGAATGGCTACACCTTC | CASSVGGQRANGYTF
- | - | TRBJ2-7 | TRBV2 | TGTGCCAGCAGTACAGACAGAGCCTACGAGCAGTACTTC | CASSTDRAYEQYF
- | once | TRBJ1-3 | TRBV6-5 | TGTGCCTTGGGGGGTCCGAGCTCTGGAAACACCATATATTTT | CALGGPSSGNTIYF
TRBD1 | - | TRBJ1-1 | TRBV7-2 | TGTGCCAGCAGCGCACGACAGGGGGCGGGGAACACTGAAGCTTTCTTT | CASSARQGAGNTEAFF